The 19 T cell receptor beta chains in this list originate from one sample, sequenced in a study of shared clonotypes between healthy human individuals. Only in-frame clones appear in the TCRdb table, and some are missing; sequencing was by immunoSEQ multiplex PCR. The sample records some 2.1 million clones, just under 95% being singletons. The naive CD8 population came from CD45RO-negative cells selected for CCR7, without terminally differentiated effector memory CD45RA+ cells. Source material: naive CD8+ T cells sorted from blood. These receptors all stem from a man younger than 35 in good health.

This clone showed up just once. This chain's CDR3 is CASSHPGRGNTEAFF. The DNA for the CDR3 is TGCGCCAGCAGCCACCCCGGGAGGGGGAACACTGAAGCTTTCTTT. The rearrangement uses TRBV4-1 and TRBJ1-1; maybe TRBD1 (5 bases). Trimming removed 3 bases at V and 1 base at J, with 12 bases between. Germline values: CDR1 MGHRA, CDR2 YSYEKL. This CDR3 comprises 15 residues.

The chain recombines TRBV7-9 with TRBJ1-2; 7 nucleotides match TRBD1. The trim removed 5 bases at V and 0 bases at J, leaving 9 bases unmatched. The CDR3 loop spans 16 amino acids. From germline, CDR1 is SEHNR and CDR2 FQNEAQ (reference sequence). CDR3 DNA sequence: TGTGCCAGCAGCCCAAGACAGGGAAAAGCTAACTATGGCTACACCTTC. Its protein is CASSPRQGKANYGYTF.

Comment on this clone: In the same sample, other DNA sequences code for this CDR3. This chain links TRBV9 with TRBJ2-3; a weak D match, TRBD1 (6 bases). This CDR3 region has 13 residues. The germline V and J ends were trimmed by 2 bases and 3 bases, with 7 bases remaining between them. Germline CDR1 SGDLS, CDR2 YYNGEE. The CDR3 DNA is TGTGCCAGCAGCGTTGGACAGACAGATACGCAGTATTTT. Protein sequence: CASSVGQTDTQYF.

V usage is TRBV28 and J usage is TRBJ2-3; 10 nucleotides agree with TRBD2. The junction had 17 bases not matched to a gene; V was cut back by 5 bases and J by 0 bases. This CDR3 has 20 amino acids. Germline-derived CDR1 and CDR2 are MDHEN and SYDVKM. The CDR3 loop is CASSGRQEMQLAGSTDTQYF. CDR3 DNA sequence: TGTGCCAGCAGTGGGAGACAAGAGATGCAACTAGCGGGGAGCACAGATACGCAGTATTTT.

The rearrangement joins TRBV4-3 to TRBJ2-1; the D is unclear. The germline V and J ends were trimmed by 3 bases and 10 bases, with 25 bases remaining between them. The CDR3 is made up of 17 amino acids. From germline, CDR1 is LGHNA and CDR2 YSLEER. The CDR3 sequence: CASSQALWGSRKLEQFF. CDR3 in DNA: TGCGCCAGCAGCCAGGCCCTGTGGGGTTCCAGGAAATTGGAGCAGTTCTTC.

The rearrangement joins TRBV5-4 to TRBJ1-1; D perhaps matches TRBD1 (6 bases). The CDR3 runs to 12 residues. V was shortened by 3 bases and J by 11 bases, with 14 bases between the two germline ends. Germline CDR1 is SGHNT and CDR2 is YYREEE (reference sequence). The CDR3 DNA follows: TGTGCCAGCAGCTGGGACGGGGGGCGGGCTTTCTTT. Translation gives CASSWDGGRAFF.

DNA for the CDR3: TGCGCCAGCAGTGATTCGGTGGGATCCGTCTACGAGCAGTACTTC. Protein product: CASSDSVGSVYEQYF. The genes are TRBV10-2 and TRBJ2-7; no firm D call. The CDR3 runs 15 residues. V was pared by 3 bases and J by 3 bases, with 15 bases between. Germline CDR1 is WSHSY and CDR2 is SAAADI.

The chain employs TRBV30 and TRBJ2-7, with 9 bases lining up with TRBD2. With 0 bases clipped from V and 5 bases from J, the junction kept 5 bases outside the gene matches. The CDR3 runs 14 residues. CDR1 is GTSNPN and CDR2 is SVGIG in the germline V gene (reference sequence). CDR3 in amino acids: CAWSVGSGRHEQYF. CDR3 nucleotide sequence: TGTGCCTGGAGTGTGGGTAGCGGGAGACACGAGCAGTACTTC.

This rearrangement joins TRBV7-9 to TRBJ1-1; no clear D. The CDR3 runs 14 residues. V lost 3 bases to trimming and J lost 2 bases, with 10 bases between them. Germline V gene sequence: CDR1 SEHNR, CDR2 FQNEAQ (reference sequence). The CDR3 DNA sequence: TGTGCCAGCAGCTTGACTGGTTACAACACTGAAGCTTTCTTT. This encodes CASSLTGYNTEAFF.

About this clone: Other DNA sequences from this sample encode an identical CDR3 as well. V gene TRBV9 combines with J gene TRBJ1-5; weak D call: TRBD1 (5 bases). Trimming pared 2 bases from V and 6 bases from J, leaving 9 bases between. The CDR3 is 13 amino acids. Looked up from germline, CDR1 is SGDLS and CDR2 is YYNGEE. CDR3 residues: CASSVAGGQPQHF. The DNA for the CDR3 is TGTGCCAGCAGCGTGGCGGGGGGTCAGCCCCAGCATTTT.

The chain has TRBV9 and TRBJ2-7; possible D gene TRBD1, 7 bases. Germline V gives CDR1 SGDLS, CDR2 YYNGEE. The CDR3 length is 14 residues. V lost 3 bases and J lost 2, with 12 bases in between. The CDR3 coding sequence is TGTGCCAGCAGCGCAGGGGGGTCGCCCTACGAGCAGTACTTC. This sequence encodes CASSAGGSPYEQYF.

This chain joins TRBV5-6 and TRBJ1-2; 7 positions agree with TRBD1. Germline trimming cut 5 bases from V and 4 bases from J; bases unmatched to any gene: 8. Germline assignment: CDR1 SGHDT and CDR2 YYEEEE. This CDR3 spans 14 amino acids. The CDR3 nucleotides are TGTGCCAGCAGTGACGCAGGGGGTCCCTATGGCTACACCTTC. This codes for CASSDAGGPYGYTF.

The rearrangement joins TRBV7-9 to TRBJ2-7, with TRBD1 identical over 8 bases. Unmatched junction bases numbered 3, after V lost 4 bases and J lost 4 bases. From germline, CDR1 is SEHNR and CDR2 FQNEAQ (reference sequence). The CDR3 has 13 amino acids. CDR3 bases: TGTGCCAGCAGCTGGACAGGGCGGTACGAGCAGTACTTC. Its protein is CASSWTGRYEQYF. The full variable domain, with the rest looked up from reference TRBV7-9 and TRBJ2-7, is DTGVSQNPRHKITKRGQNVTFRCDPISEHNRLYWYRQTLGQGPEFLTYFQNEAQLEKSRLLSDRFSAERPKGSFSTLEIQRTEQGDSAMYLCASSWTGRYEQYFGPGTRLTVT.

As for this clone: Other DNA sequences from this sample encode an identical CDR3 as well. The rearrangement joins TRBV5-6 to TRBJ2-5; D gene uncertain. V shed 2 bases and J shed 2 bases, with 7 bases lying between them. Germline lookup yields CDR1 SGHDT and CDR2 YYEEEE. The CDR3 runs 13 residues. As DNA, the CDR3 is TGTGCCAGCAGCTTCAGCAGTCAAGAGACCCAGTACTTC. Residues: CASSFSSQETQYF.

The chain uses TRBV19 and TRBJ1-1; D not resolved. Trimming pared 3 bases from V and 4 bases from J, leaving 9 bases between. This CDR3 has 13 residues. Germline V gene data show CDR1 as LNHDA and CDR2 as SQIVND (reference sequence). The CDR3 loop is CASSMGGVTEAFF. As DNA, the CDR3 is TGTGCCAGTAGTATGGGAGGAGTCACTGAAGCTTTCTTT.

The rearrangement uses TRBV5-4 and TRBJ2-2; 8 bases are a match to TRBD1. Unmatched junction bases numbered 3, after V lost 0 bases and J lost 5 bases. This CDR3 has 15 amino acids. Germline CDR1 SGHNT, CDR2 YYREEE (reference sequence). Here the CDR3 reads CASSLGTGWTGELFF. CDR3 nucleotide sequence: TGTGCCAGCAGCTTGGGGACAGGGTGGACCGGGGAGCTGTTTTTT. Based on the CDR3 plus reference TRBV5-4 and TRBJ2-2, the full variable domain is ETGVTQSPTHLIKTRGQQVTLRCSSQSGHNTVSWYQQALGQGPQFIFQYYREEENGRGNFPPRFSGLQFPNYSSELNVNALELDDSALYLCASSLGTGWTGELFFGEGSRLTVL.

The chain couples TRBV27 to TRBJ1-5; D gene unclear. The germline V and J ends were trimmed by 4 bases and 2 bases, with 9 bases remaining between them. The CDR3 spans 14 residues. Germline V gene data show CDR1 as MNHEY and CDR2 as SMNVEV (reference sequence). The CDR3: CASSSILGNQPQHF. CDR3 nucleotides: TGTGCCAGCAGTTCCATACTTGGCAATCAGCCCCAGCATTTT.

The rearrangement uses TRBV2 and TRBJ1-1, with 8 bases fitting TRBD1. CDR3 size: 15 residues. Germline trimming cut 2 bases from V and 4 bases from J; bases unmatched to any gene: 6. Germline V gene data show CDR1 as SNHLY and CDR2 as FYNNEI. DNA for the CDR3: TGTGCCAGCAGTGAAATTCAGGGGGCCAGCACTGAAGCTTTCTTT. It encodes CASSEIQGASTEAFF.

In this sample, this clone turned up once. The gene calls are TRBV21-1 and TRBJ2-7; TRBD2, as called in the table, went unchecked against the DNA. TRBV21-1 represents a pseudogene. The CDR3 extends over 15 amino acids. The CDR3 here is CASSKDRGSTYEQYF. CDR3 sequence (DNA): TGTGCCAGCAGCAAAGATCGGGGGTCAACCTACGAGCAGTACTTC.